The clone carrying this TCR beta chain was observed many times. Its specificity is not known. The CDR3 length is 14 residues. Germline assignment: CDR1 DFQATT and CDR2 SNEGSKA (reference sequence). The J segment lost 2 bases and the V segment lost 2 bases, leaving 4 bases of the junction unmatched. The sample originates from a study of CD8 T cells in ankylosing spondylitis. Quantitative 5'-RACE with molecular barcodes was used to make the TCR beta libraries. Via MiXCR, TCRdb re-called the 5' RACE reads, giving one row per CDR3 protein. The sample records more than 400,000 distinct CDR3 sequences, about 5.4% being singletons. Broader study findings: Earlier reports found some motif variants in synovial fluid and blood in reactive arthritis. Typical of ankylosing spondylitis blood, it appeared, was a TCR beta motif of eight highly homologous variants. Disease-linked clones proved CD8+ and comparatively uncommon in peripheral blood.

This sequence joins TRBV20-1 and TRBJ2-5; TRBD2 matches at 8 bases. The material sequenced was blood, either unsorted or a sorted T cell fraction (not recorded which). The sequence was obtained from a male donor with ankylosing spondylitis. The CDR3 DNA sequence: TGCAGTGCTAGACCGGGGGGGCTTCAAGAGACCCAGTACTTC. It is translated as CSARPGGLQETQYF.